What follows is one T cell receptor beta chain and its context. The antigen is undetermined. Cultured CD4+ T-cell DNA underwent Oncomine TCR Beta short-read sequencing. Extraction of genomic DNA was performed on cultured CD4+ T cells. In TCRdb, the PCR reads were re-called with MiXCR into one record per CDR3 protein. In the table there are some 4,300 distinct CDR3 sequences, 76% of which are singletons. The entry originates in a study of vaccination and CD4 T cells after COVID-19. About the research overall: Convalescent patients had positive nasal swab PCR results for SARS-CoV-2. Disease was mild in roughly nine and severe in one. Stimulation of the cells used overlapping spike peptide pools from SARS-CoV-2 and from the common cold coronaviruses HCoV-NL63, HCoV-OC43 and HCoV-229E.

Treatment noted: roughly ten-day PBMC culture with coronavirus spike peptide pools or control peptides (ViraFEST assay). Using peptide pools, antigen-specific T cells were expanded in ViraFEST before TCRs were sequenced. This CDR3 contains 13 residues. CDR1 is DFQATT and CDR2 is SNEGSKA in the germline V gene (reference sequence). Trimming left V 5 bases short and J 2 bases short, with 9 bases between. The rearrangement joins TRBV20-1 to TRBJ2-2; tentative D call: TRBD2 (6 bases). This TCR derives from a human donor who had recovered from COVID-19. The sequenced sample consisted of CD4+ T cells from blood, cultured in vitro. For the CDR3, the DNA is TGCAGTGCTTGGCGGGGTAACACCGGGGAGCTGTTTTTT. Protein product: CSAWRGNTGELFF.